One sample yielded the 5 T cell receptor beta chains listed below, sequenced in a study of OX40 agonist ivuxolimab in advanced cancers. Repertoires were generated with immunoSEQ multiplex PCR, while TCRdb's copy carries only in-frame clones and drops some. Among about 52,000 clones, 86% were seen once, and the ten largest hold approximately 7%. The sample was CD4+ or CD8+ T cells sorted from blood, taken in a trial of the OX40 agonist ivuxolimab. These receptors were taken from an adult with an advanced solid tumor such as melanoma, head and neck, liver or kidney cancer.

The CDR3 reads CASTRGQGDTGELFF. The CDR3 DNA reads TGTGCCAGCACGAGGGGACAGGGAGACACCGGGGAGCTGTTTTTT. The chain has TRBV2 and TRBJ2-2, with TRBD1 identical over 9 bases. The germline gives CDR1 SNHLY, CDR2 FYNNEI. Losses at the gene ends were 7 bases for V and 3 bases for J; bases not matched to a gene: 6. This CDR3 comprises 15 residues.

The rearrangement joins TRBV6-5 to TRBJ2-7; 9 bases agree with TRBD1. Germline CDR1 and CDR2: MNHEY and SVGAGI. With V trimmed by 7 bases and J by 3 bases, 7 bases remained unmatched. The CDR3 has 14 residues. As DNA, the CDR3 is TGTGCCAGCAAACCGGGACAGGGAAGCTACGAGCAGTACTTC. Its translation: CASKPGQGSYEQYF.

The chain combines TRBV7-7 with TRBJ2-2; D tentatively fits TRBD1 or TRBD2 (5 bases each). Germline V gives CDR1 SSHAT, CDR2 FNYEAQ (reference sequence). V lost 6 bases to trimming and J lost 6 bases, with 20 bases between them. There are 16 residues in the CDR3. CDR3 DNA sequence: TGTGCCAGCAGGGATTACTGGGACGGCCGGGCCGGGGAGCTGTTTTTT. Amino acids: CASRDYWDGRAGELFF.

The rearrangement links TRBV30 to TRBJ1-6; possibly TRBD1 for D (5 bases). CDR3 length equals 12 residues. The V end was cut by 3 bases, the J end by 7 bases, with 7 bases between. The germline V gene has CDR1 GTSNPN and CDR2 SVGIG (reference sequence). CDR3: CAWSRENSPLHF. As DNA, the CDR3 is TGTGCCTGGAGCAGGGAAAATTCACCCCTCCACTTT. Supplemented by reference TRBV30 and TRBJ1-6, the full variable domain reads SQTIHQWPATLVQPVGSPLSLECTVEGTSNPNLYWYRQAAGRGLQLLFYSVGIGQISSEVPQNLSASRPQDRQFILSSKKLLLSDSGFYLCAWSRENSPLHFGNGTRLTVT.

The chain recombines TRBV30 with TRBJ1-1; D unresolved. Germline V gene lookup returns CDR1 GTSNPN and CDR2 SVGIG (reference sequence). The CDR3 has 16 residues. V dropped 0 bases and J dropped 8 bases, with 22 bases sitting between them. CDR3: CAWSVRAGVTAGEAFF. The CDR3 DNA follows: TGTGCCTGGAGTGTACGGGCAGGTGTGACGGCGGGGGAAGCTTTCTTT.